The 17 T cell receptor beta chains in this list originate from one sample, sequenced in a study of CD8 T cells in ankylosing spondylitis. One entry per CDR3 protein, called by TCRdb with MiXCR from the 5' RACE reads. The data show 250,000 or so distinct CDR3 sequences, 20% to 30% seen once. Sequenced material: blood, either unsorted or a sorted T cell fraction (not recorded which). Receptors were obtained from a male donor with ankylosing spondylitis or in good health (not recorded which).

This clonotype was observed a handful of times. The chain links TRBV28 to TRBJ2-2; 15 nucleotides line up with TRBD2. Losses at the gene ends were 4 bases for V and 3 bases for J; bases not matched to a gene: 9. From germline, CDR1 is MDHEN and CDR2 SYDVKM. CDR3 size: 19 residues. The CDR3: CASSSLGLAGGPDTGELFF. The CDR3 DNA reads TGTGCCAGCAGTTCCCTAGGACTAGCGGGGGGGCCGGACACCGGGGAGCTGTTTTTT.

The chain uses TRBV20-1 and TRBJ2-6; D gene ambiguous. Trimming pared 5 bases from V and 0 bases from J, leaving 8 bases between. The CDR3 spans 14 residues. Germline V lookup: CDR1 DFQATT, CDR2 SNEGSKA (reference sequence). In DNA form, the CDR3 reads TGCAGTGCTCCCGGCCCCTCTGGGGCCAACGTCCTGACTTTC. It yields the protein CSAPGPSGANVLTF.

A note on this clonotype: The junction departs from the called germline gene at one end, perhaps through a read error. The V and J genes are TRBV27 and TRBJ2-5, with a weak D call TRBD2 (7 bases). The CDR3 runs 12 residues. Germline V gene lookup returns CDR1 MNHEY and CDR2 SMNVEV (reference sequence). The DNA of the CDR3 is TGTGCCAGCAGTGGGGGGGCTGAGAACCAGTACTTC. Amino acids: CASSGGAENQYF.

This clonotype showed up just a few times. The chain has TRBV12-3 or TRBV12-4 and TRBJ2-1; a possible D gene is TRBD1 (5 bases). This CDR3 region has 17 residues. The V and J ends lost 1 base and 1 base respectively, with 14 bases between them. The CDR3 sequence is CASSLVSGLSSYNEQFF. CDR3 sequence (DNA): TGTGCCAGCAGTTTAGTGTCAGGGCTTAGTTCCTACAATGAGCAGTTCTTC.

This clonotype was picked up many times. This chain uses TRBV20-1 with TRBJ2-7; TRBD2 agrees at 10 bases. The CDR3 is made up of 14 amino acids. V dropped 4 bases and J dropped 3; count of bases not matched to a gene: 6. Germline V CDR1 and CDR2: DFQATT, SNEGSKA (reference sequence). The CDR3 loop reads CSAISASGGYEQYF. The CDR3, as DNA: TGCAGTGCTATTTCCGCTAGCGGGGGCTACGAGCAGTACTTC.

The genes are TRBV7-6 and TRBJ2-1; TRBD1 might be the D (5 bases). Trimming cost V 1 base and J 9 bases, with 10 bases left between them. CDR3 length equals 13 residues. The V gene's germline CDR1 is SGHVS and CDR2 FNYEAQ. As DNA, the CDR3 is TGTGCCAGCAGCTTAGGGCAGGGTCGTGAGCAGTTCTTC. It codes for CASSLGQGREQFF.

This clonotype has only a few counts. The genes are TRBV20-1 and TRBJ2-4; the match to TRBD1 covers 11 bases. Looked up from germline, CDR1 is DFQATT and CDR2 is SNEGSKA (reference sequence). This CDR3 has 12 amino acids. V was clipped by 6 bases and J by 9 bases; unmatched bases: 4. DNA for the CDR3: TGCAGTGCCCCCGGGACAGGGGGCATTCAGTACTTC. The encoded protein is CSAPGTGGIQYF.

Written as DNA, the CDR3 is TGCAGTGCTAGAGTAAGCTCTGGGGCCAACGTCCTGACTTTC. This encodes CSARVSSGANVLTF. This chain joins TRBV20-1 and TRBJ2-6, with D hard to call. The CDR3 has 14 residues. Germline loops: CDR1 DFQATT, CDR2 SNEGSKA (reference sequence). The V and J ends lost 1 base and 0 bases respectively, with 4 bases between them.

In its sample, this clonotype was seen many times. The V gene is TRBV5-6, the J gene TRBJ1-1, with D hard to call. The length of the CDR3 is 14 residues. Germline CDR1 is SGHDT and CDR2 is YYEEEE. Trimming pared 2 bases from V and 0 bases from J, leaving 8 bases between. CDR3 in amino acids: CASSLAPMNTEAFF. CDR3 DNA sequence: TGTGCCAGCAGCTTAGCACCCATGAACACTGAAGCTTTCTTT.

The chain recombines TRBV6-1 with TRBJ2-7; the match to TRBD1 covers 8 bases. V lost 5 bases and J lost 6; bases outside the gene matches: 6. Germline V gene lookup returns CDR1 MNHNS and CDR2 SASEGT. The CDR3 sequence is 13 residues long. CDR3 in amino acids: CASSQTGVGEQYF. The CDR3 DNA reads as TGTGCCAGCAGTCAGACAGGGGTGGGCGAGCAGTACTTC.

This clonotype was detected many times. This rearrangement joins TRBV29-1 to TRBJ2-7, with D perhaps given as TRBD1 or TRBD2 (5 bases each). Germline assignment: CDR1 SQVTM and CDR2 ANQGSEA. Deletions cut 2 bases from V and 5 bases from J, with 13 bases between. CDR3 size: 13 residues. The chain's CDR3 is CSVESGRADEQYF. CDR3 coding DNA: TGCAGCGTTGAAAGCGGCAGGGCGGACGAGCAGTACTTC.

Many counts were recorded for this clonotype. The V gene is TRBV20-1, the J gene TRBJ2-3; D remains unclear. The CDR3 has 14 residues. Germline V gives CDR1 DFQATT, CDR2 SNEGSKA (reference sequence). V shed 6 bases and J shed 1 base, with 14 bases lying between them. CDR3 in amino acids: CSAWVGSRTDTQYF. The CDR3 DNA reads TGCAGTGCCTGGGTTGGTTCACGCACAGATACGCAGTATTTT.

The chain is built from TRBV2 and TRBJ2-1; TRBD2 agrees at 10 bases. Germline values: CDR1 SNHLY, CDR2 FYNNEI. After removal of 5 bases from V and 3 bases from J, the junction contained 4 bases not matched to a gene. The CDR3 contains 15 residues. CDR3 amino acids: CASSRERGGYNEQFF. The DNA for the CDR3 is TGTGCCAGCAGTCGGGAGCGGGGGGGCTACAATGAGCAGTTCTTC. The full variable domain, in which reference TRBV2 and TRBJ2-1 provide the parts outside the CDR3, is EPEVTQTPSHQVTQMGQEVILRCVPISNHLYFYWYRQILGQKVEFLVSFYNNEISEKSEIFDDQFSVERPDGSNFTLKIRSTKLEDSAMYFCASSRERGGYNEQFFGPGTRLTVL.

This clonotype was detected a few times. The rearrangement links TRBV6-1 to TRBJ1-3, with D uncertain. The CDR3 has 13 residues. Germline V gene data show CDR1 as MNHNS and CDR2 as SASEGT. V lost 9 bases, J lost 2 bases, and 11 bases lay in between. CDR3 region: CASRMVAGNTIYF. CDR3 nucleotides: TGTGCCAGTCGGATGGTTGCTGGAAACACCATATATTTT.

This chain connects TRBV20-1 to TRBJ2-7, with D unresolved. The CDR3 totals 12 residues. CDR1 and CDR2 from the germline V gene are DFQATT and SNEGSKA (reference sequence). Trimming took off 3 bases at V and 2 bases at J, with 8 bases between the two ends. DNA for the CDR3: TGCAGTGCTAGCCAAAATACCTACGAGCAGTACTTC. It translates to CSASQNTYEQYF.

J is TRBJ2-5 and V is TRBV20-1; 9 bases line up with TRBD2. The CDR3 has 13 residues. Germline CDR1 DFQATT, CDR2 SNEGSKA (reference sequence). The V and J ends lost 5 bases and 7 bases, in that order; junction bases with no gene match: 8. The CDR3 loop reads CSAAGGPLGTQYF. CDR3 coding DNA: TGCAGTGCTGCGGGGGGGCCCTTAGGGACCCAGTACTTC.

The V call is TRBV5-4, the J call TRBJ2-5, with TRBD2 identical over 11 bases. The V and J ends lost 0 bases and 2 bases, in that order; junction bases with no gene match: 6. CDR1 and CDR2 from the germline V gene are SGHNT and YYREEE (reference sequence). The CDR3 loop spans 17 amino acids. CDR3 amino acids: CASSLAASGGIQETQYF. In nucleotides, the CDR3 is TGTGCCAGCAGCTTGGCCGCTAGCGGGGGGATACAAGAGACCCAGTACTTC.